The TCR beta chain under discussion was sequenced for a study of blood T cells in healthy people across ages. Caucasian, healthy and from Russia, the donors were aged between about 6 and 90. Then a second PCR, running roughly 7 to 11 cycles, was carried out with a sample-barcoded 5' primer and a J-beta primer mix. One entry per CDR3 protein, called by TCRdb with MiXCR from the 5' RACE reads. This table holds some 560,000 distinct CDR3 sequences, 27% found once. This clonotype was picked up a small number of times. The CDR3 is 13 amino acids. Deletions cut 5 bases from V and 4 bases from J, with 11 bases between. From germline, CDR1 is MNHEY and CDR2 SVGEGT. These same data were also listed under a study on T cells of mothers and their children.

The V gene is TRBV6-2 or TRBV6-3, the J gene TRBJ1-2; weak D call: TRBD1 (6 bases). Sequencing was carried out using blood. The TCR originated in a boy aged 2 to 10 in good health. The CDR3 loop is CASSPDRTYGYTF. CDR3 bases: TGTGCCAGCAGTCCCGACAGGACCTATGGCTACACCTTC.